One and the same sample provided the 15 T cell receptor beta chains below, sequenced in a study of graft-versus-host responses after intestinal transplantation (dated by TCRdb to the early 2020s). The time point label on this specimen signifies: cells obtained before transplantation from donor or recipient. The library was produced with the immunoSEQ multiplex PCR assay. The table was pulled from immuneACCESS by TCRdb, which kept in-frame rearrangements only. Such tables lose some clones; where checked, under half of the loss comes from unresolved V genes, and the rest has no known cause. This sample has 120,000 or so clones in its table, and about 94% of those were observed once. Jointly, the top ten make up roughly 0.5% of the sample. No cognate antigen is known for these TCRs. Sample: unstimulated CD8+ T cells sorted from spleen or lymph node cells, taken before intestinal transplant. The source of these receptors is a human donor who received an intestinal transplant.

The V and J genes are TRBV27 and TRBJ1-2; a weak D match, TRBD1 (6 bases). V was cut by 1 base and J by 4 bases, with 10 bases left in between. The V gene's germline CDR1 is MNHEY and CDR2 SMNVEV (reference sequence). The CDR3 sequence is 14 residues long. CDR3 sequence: CASSLYLGAYGYTF. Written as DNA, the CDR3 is TGTGCCAGCAGTTTATATTTGGGGGCCTATGGCTACACCTTC.

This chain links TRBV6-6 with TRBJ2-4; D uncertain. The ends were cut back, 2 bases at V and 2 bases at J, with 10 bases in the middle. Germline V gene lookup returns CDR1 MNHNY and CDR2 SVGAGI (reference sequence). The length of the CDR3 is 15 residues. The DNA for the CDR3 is TGTGCCAGCAGTTACGGGGAATGGACCAAAAACATTCAGTACTTC. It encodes CASSYGEWTKNIQYF.

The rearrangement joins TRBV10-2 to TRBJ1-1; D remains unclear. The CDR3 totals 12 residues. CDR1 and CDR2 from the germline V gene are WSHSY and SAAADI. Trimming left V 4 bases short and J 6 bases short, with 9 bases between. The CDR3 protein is CASSGVEPEAFF. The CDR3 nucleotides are TGCGCCAGCAGTGGGGTTGAGCCTGAAGCTTTCTTT.

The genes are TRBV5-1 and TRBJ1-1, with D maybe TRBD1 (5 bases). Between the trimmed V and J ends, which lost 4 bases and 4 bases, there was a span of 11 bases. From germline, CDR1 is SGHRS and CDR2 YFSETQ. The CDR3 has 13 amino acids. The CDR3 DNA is TGCGCCAGCAGCCGGGGGGGAAGCACTGAAGCTTTCTTT. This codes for CASSRGGSTEAFF. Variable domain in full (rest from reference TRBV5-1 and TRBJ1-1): KAGVTQTPRYLIKTRGQQVTLSCSPISGHRSVSWYQQTPGQGLQFLFEYFSETQRNKGNFPGRFSGRQFSNSRSEMNVSTLELGDSALYLCASSRGGSTEAFFGQGTRLTVV.

The CDR3 loop reads CASGGGREDPYNEQFF. As DNA, the CDR3 is TGTGCCAGCGGGGGAGGCCGGGAGGACCCCTACAATGAGCAGTTCTTC. The V gene is TRBV9, the J gene TRBJ2-1; 7 bases map to TRBD2. Looked up from germline, CDR1 is SGDLS and CDR2 is YYNGEE. CDR3 length: 16 residues. Trimming at V came to 7 bases and at J to 2 bases, leaving 12 bases not matched to a gene.

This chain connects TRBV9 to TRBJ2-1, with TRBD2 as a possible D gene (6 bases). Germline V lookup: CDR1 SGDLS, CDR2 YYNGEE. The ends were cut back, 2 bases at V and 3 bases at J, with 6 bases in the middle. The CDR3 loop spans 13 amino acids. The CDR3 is CASSVGSYNEQFF. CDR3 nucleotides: TGTGCCAGCAGCGTCGGGAGCTACAATGAGCAGTTCTTC.

This CDR3 is CASRRTSGSYEQYF. Here the CDR3 DNA reads TGTGCCAGCAGGCGTACTAGCGGGAGTTACGAGCAGTACTTC. J is TRBJ2-7 and V is TRBV27; 11 bases are a match to TRBD2. Germline values: CDR1 MNHEY, CDR2 SMNVEV (reference sequence). With V trimmed by 6 bases and J by 4 bases, 5 bases remained unmatched. The CDR3 covers 14 residues.

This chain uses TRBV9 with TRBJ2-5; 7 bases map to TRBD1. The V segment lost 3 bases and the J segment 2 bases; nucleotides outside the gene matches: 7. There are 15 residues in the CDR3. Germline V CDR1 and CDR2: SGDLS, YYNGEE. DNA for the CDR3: TGTGCCAGCAGCGCTCCCGACAGGGAACAAGAGACCCAGTACTTC. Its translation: CASSAPDREQETQYF.

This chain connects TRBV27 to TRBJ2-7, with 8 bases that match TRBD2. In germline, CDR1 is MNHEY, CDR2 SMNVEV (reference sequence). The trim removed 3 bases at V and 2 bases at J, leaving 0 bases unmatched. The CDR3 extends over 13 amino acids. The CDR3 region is CASSFSGTYEQYF. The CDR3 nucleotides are TGTGCCAGCAGTTTTAGCGGGACCTACGAGCAGTACTTC.

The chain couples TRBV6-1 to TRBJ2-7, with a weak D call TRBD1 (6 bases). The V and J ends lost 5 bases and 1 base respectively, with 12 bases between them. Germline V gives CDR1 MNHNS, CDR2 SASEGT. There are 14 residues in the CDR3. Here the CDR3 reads CASSPRTASYEQYF. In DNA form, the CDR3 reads TGTGCCAGCAGTCCAAGGACAGCTTCCTACGAGCAGTACTTC.

CDR3 residues: CASSLALREGPAEEQYF. CDR3 sequence (DNA): TGCGCCAGCAGCTTGGCCTTGCGGGAGGGCCCGGCTGAGGAGCAGTACTTC. The chain combines TRBV5-1 with TRBJ2-7, with 9 positions matching TRBD2. This CDR3 region has 17 residues. Germline V gene lookup returns CDR1 SGHRS and CDR2 YFSETQ. The trim removed 0 bases at V and 7 bases at J, leaving 14 bases unmatched.

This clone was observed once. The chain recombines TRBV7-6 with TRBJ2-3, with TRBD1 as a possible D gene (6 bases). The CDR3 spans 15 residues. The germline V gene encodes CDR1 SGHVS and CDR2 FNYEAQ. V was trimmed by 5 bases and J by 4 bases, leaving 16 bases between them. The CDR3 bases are TGTGCCAGCAGCCGACCCCCCACAGGGTCAGATACGCAGTATTTT. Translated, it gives CASSRPPTGSDTQYF.

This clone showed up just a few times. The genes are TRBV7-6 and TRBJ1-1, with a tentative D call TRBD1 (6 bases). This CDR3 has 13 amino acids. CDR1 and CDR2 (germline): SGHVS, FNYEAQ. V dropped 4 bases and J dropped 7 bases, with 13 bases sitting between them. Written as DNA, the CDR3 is TGTGCCAGCAGCTACGGGACACCCCTTGAAGCTTTCTTT. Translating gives CASSYGTPLEAFF.

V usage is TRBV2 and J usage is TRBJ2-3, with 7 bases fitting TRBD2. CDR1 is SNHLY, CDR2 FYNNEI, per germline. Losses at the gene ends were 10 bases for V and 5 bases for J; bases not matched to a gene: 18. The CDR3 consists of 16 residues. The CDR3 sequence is CATLGRGGRGEDTQYF. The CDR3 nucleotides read TGTGCCACCCTAGGAAGGGGAGGGAGGGGTGAAGATACGCAGTATTTT.

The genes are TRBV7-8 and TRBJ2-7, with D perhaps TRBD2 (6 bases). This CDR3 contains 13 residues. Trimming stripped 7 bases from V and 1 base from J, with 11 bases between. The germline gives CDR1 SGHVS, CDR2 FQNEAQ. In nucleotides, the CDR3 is TGTGCCAGCAACCCTAGCGAATCCTACGAGCAGTACTTC. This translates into CASNPSESYEQYF.